This T cell receptor (beta chain) was sequenced during a study of blood T cell repertoires in COVID-19. TCRdb keeps only in-frame clones here, not all; method: immunoSEQ multiplex PCR. The table shows 70,000 to 85,000 clones, with approximately 83% occurring only once. V was pared by 1 base and J by 3 bases, with 14 bases between. CDR1 is SGHDT, CDR2 YYEEEE, per germline. The CDR3 contains 16 residues. This sequence joins TRBV5-6 and TRBJ2-1; the D gene is possibly TRBD1 (6 bases). This TCR derives from a human donor in a cohort sampled during active COVID-19. Sequencing input: peripheral blood. Written as DNA, the CDR3 is TGTGCCAGCAGCTTGACCCGACAGGCGGGCTACAATGAGCAGTTCTTC. This sequence encodes CASSLTRQAGYNEQFF.